A selection of T cell receptor beta chains follows, all from one sample in a study of T cells after yellow fever vaccination. TCRdb analysed the 5' RACE reads with MiXCR anew, one entry per CDR3 protein. The sample comprises some 420,000 distinct CDR3 sequences, roughly a sixth of which are singletons, and over 15% rests with the top ten. The sequences come from PBMCs, collected before the yellow fever booster vaccination. These receptors were collected from a man younger than 30 who received the YFV17D yellow fever vaccine. Both conserved end residues are part of each CDR3. A D gene is named only where the DNA matches it firmly. A clone size is listed for some rows: how often the clone was seen (once, few, many), or a class if it is expanded.

TRBJ1-6 TRBD1 few TRBV15 CATSSFRDRSIGSYNSPLHF TGTGCCACCAGCAGTTTCCGGGACAGGAGTATCGGCTCCTATAATTCACCCCTCCACTTT
TRBJ2-7 - - TRBV5-1 CAISVPGSYEQYF TGCGCTATCAGCGTCCCGGGATCCTACGAGCAGTACTTC
TRBJ2-3 TRBD2 few TRBV28 CASSLERGGRDTQYF TGTGCCAGCAGTTTAGAACGGGGGGGCCGGGATACGCAGTATTTT
TRBJ2-3 - - TRBV4-1 CASSRPQGPDTQYF TGCGCCAGCAGCCGGCCCCAGGGTCCAGATACGCAGTATTTT
TRBJ2-7 TRBD1 - TRBV25-1 CASSEFPDRDEQYF TGTGCCAGCAGTGAATTCCCGGACAGGGACGAGCAGTACTTC
TRBJ2-2 - - TRBV21-1 CASSKGSTRGAGELFF TGTGCCAGCAGCAAAGGGTCGACCAGGGGAGCCGGGGAGCTGTTTTTT
TRBJ2-5 - - TRBV20-1 CSAFGIQETQYF TGCAGTGCTTTCGGGATCCAAGAGACCCAGTACTTC
TRBJ2-7 - few TRBV27 CASSPTWDTSKYF TGTGCCAGCAGTCCAACATGGGACACCTCGAAGTACTTC
TRBJ2-2 - few TRBV4-3 CASSQGSGLKGGELFF TGCGCCAGCAGCCAAGGATCCGGACTAAAGGGCGGGGAGCTGTTTTTT
TRBJ2-3 - few TRBV7-9 CASRYLIGPDTQYF TGTGCCAGCAGGTATCTCATAGGGCCAGATACGCAGTATTTT
TRBJ2-3 TRBD2 - TRBV12-3/TRBV12-4 CASSRLAGTTDTQYF TGTGCCAGCAGCAGACTAGCGGGGACCACAGATACGCAGTATTTT
TRBJ1-2 - - TRBV6-6 CASSYSGQGGTLNYGYTF TGTGCCAGCAGTTACTCGGGGCAGGGAGGGACTCTAAACTATGGCTACACCTTC
TRBJ1-6 - few TRBV10-3 CAIGTGYAPLHF TGTGCCATTGGGACGGGCTATGCACCCCTCCACTTT
TRBJ1-6 - - TRBV3-1 CASSPSLNSPLHF TGTGCCAGCAGCCCCTCGTTGAATTCACCCCTCCACTTT
TRBJ2-3 TRBD1 few TRBV4-2 CASSPGQGGADTQYF TGTGCCAGCAGCCCGGGACAGGGAGGGGCAGATACGCAGTATTTT
TRBJ1-2 - few TRBV4-3 CASSQDRGGGEGYTF TGCGCCAGCAGCCAAGATCGGGGAGGGGGAGAGGGCTACACCTTC
TRBJ2-3 - - TRBV4-1 CASSGHRAALTKDTQYF TGCGCCAGCAGCGGACACCGGGCAGCCCTCACGAAAGATACGCAGTATTTT
TRBJ1-2 - - TRBV7-9 CASSRGFYGYTF TGTGCCAGTAGCAGGGGTTTCTATGGCTACACCTTC
TRBJ2-4 - - TRBV2 CASSDRGGQNIQYF TGTGCCAGCAGTGACAGGGGGGGCCAAAACATTCAGTACTTC
TRBJ1-1 - - TRBV20-1 CSAADPGDTEAFF TGCAGTGCTGCGGACCCGGGGGACACTGAAGCTTTCTTT
TRBJ1-1 TRBD1 few TRBV5-1 CASTDRGYTEAFF TGCGCCAGCACGGACAGGGGCTACACTGAAGCTTTCTTT
TRBJ1-4 - many TRBV12-3/TRBV12-4 CASSRRGTEKLFF TGTGCCAGCAGTCGAAGGGGTACGGAAAAACTGTTTTTT
TRBJ2-5 TRBD2 - TRBV20-1 CSARDFERGRETQYF TGCAGTGCTAGAGATTTCGAGCGGGGCCGGGAGACCCAGTACTTC
TRBJ2-2 - - TRBV4-2 CASSLPKGRPGELFF TGTGCCAGCAGCCTCCCGAAAGGACGGCCCGGGGAGCTGTTTTTT
TRBJ2-1 TRBD1 - TRBV6-5 CASCRGPYNEQFF TGTGCCAGCTGCAGGGGGCCGTACAATGAGCAGTTCTTC
TRBJ1-5 TRBD1 few TRBV5-1 CASSPLGQTYQPQHF TGCGCCAGCAGCCCGCTGGGACAGACTTATCAGCCCCAGCATTTT
TRBJ1-1 - few TRBV7-6 CASSLIEGGTEAFF TGTGCCAGCAGCTTAATTGAAGGGGGCACTGAAGCTTTCTTT
TRBJ2-4 - once TRBV28 CASRFRTLPKVLAKNIQYF TGTGCCAGCCGGTTTAGGACCCTCCCTAAGGTTCTAGCCAAAAACATTCAGTACTTC
TRBJ1-1 - - TRBV4-1 CASSQGAEMNTEAFF TGCGCCAGCAGCCAAGGGGCAGAAATGAACACTGAAGCTTTCTTT
TRBJ2-3 TRBD2 - TRBV14 CASSPLRAGGGTDTQYF TGTGCCAGCAGCCCCTTGAGAGCGGGGGGCGGCACAGATACGCAGTATTTT
TRBJ1-4 TRBD1 - TRBV20-1 CSARGVGQFNEKLFF TGCAGTGCTAGAGGAGTGGGACAGTTTAATGAAAAACTGTTTTTT
TRBJ2-3 - many TRBV7-7 CASSLDRTDTQYF TGTGCCAGCAGCTTAGATAGGACAGATACGCAGTATTTT
TRBJ2-1 - few TRBV6-6 CASPPNGVRSPTYNEQFF TGTGCCAGCCCTCCTAACGGGGTCAGGTCGCCCACCTACAATGAGCAGTTCTTC
TRBJ1-1 - - TRBV6-2/TRBV6-3 CASSYSGGENTEAFF TGTGCCAGCAGTTACTCCGGGGGCGAGAACACTGAAGCTTTCTTT
TRBJ2-3 - few TRBV7-9 CASSPQGQRDTQYF TGTGCCAGCAGCCCCCAGGGGCAGAGGGATACGCAGTATTTT
TRBJ1-1 - many TRBV10-1 CASSAGTEAFF TGCGCCAGCAGTGCGGGGACTGAAGCTTTCTTT
TRBJ2-1 - few TRBV4-3 CASSQAGRLYNEQFF TGCGCCAGCAGCCAAGCAGGGCGCCTATACAATGAGCAGTTCTTC
TRBJ2-7 - - TRBV5-4 CASSFPPTGPEQYF TGTGCCAGCAGCTTCCCTCCCACGGGACCCGAGCAGTACTTC
TRBJ1-2 - - TRBV20-1 CSARGMQGFGGYGYTF TGCAGTGCTAGGGGGATGCAGGGTTTCGGTGGTTATGGCTACACCTTC
TRBJ2-7 - few TRBV5-1 CASSLVPAAYEQYF TGCGCCAGCAGCTTGGTCCCGGCCGCCTACGAGCAGTACTTC
TRBJ1-5 TRBD1 - TRBV24-1 CATSDRDRGNQPQHF TGTGCCACCAGTGACCGGGACAGAGGCAATCAGCCCCAGCATTTT